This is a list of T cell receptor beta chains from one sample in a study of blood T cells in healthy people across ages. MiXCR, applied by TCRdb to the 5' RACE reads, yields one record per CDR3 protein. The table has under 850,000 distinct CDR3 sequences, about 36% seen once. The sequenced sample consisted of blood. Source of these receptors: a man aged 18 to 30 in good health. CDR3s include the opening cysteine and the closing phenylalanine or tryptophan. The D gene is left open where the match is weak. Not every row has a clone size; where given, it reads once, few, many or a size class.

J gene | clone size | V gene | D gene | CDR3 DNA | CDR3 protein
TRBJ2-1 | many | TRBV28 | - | TGTGCCAGCAGTTTGGGCGCCAGGGGTTTCCACAATGAGCAGTTCTTC | CASSLGARGFHNEQFF
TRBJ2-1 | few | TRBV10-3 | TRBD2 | TGTGCCATCACCCGTAGCGGGGGCAGCTACAATGAGCAGTTCTTC | CAITRSGGSYNEQFF
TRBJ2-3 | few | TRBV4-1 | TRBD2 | TGCGCCAGCAGCCAAATGGGACTAGCGGGATCTAGCACAGATACGCAGTATTTT | CASSQMGLAGSSTDTQYF
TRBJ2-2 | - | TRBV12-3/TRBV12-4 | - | TGTGCCAGCAGTCCGGCGGGTTACACCGGGGAGCTGTTTTTT | CASSPAGYTGELFF
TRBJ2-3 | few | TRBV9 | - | TGTGCCAGCAGCGACCTCACAGATACGCAGTATTTT | CASSDLTDTQYF
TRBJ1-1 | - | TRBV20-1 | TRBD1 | TGCAGTGCCGCGACAGGGCTCAACACTGAAGCTTTCTTT | CSAATGLNTEAFF
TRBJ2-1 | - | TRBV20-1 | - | TGCAGTCCTTCGGATAGCGGCGGAGGGGGCAATGAGCAGTTCTTC | CSPSDSGGGGNEQFF
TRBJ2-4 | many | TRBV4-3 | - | TGCGCCAGCAGCCACGACAGAACCTTCAAAAACATTCAGTACTTC | CASSHDRTFKNIQYF
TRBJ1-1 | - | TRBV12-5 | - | TGTGCTAGTGGTTTGGTAAACACTGAAGCTTTCTTT | CASGLVNTEAFF
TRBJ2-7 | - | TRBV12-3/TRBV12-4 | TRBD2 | TGTGCCAGCAGTCCCGTTGGGCGGGAGCCCGAGCAGTACTTC | CASSPVGREPEQYF
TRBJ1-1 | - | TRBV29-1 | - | TGCAGCGTTGAAGGACCTGGGCAGGAGAACACTGAAGCTTTCTTT | CSVEGPGQENTEAFF
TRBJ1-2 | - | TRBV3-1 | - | TGTGCCAGCAGCTATATCGCCAAGGCTAACTATGGCTACACCTTC | CASSYIAKANYGYTF
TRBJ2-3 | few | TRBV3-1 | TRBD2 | TGTGCCAGCAGCCAAGAGGTCGGTAGCGGGGGACTATATACGCAGTATTTT | CASSQEVGSGGLYTQYF
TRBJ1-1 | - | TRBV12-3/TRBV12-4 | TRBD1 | TGTGCCAGCAGTTTCAAGGGGGCGGGTGAAGCTTTCTTT | CASSFKGAGEAFF
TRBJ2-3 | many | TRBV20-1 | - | TGCAGTGGGGGCAGGGTTGACGTAGATACGCAGTATTTT | CSGGRVDVDTQYF
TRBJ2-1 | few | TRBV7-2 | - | TGTGCCAGCAGCCCAATGATTTACAATGAGCAGTTCTTC | CASSPMIYNEQFF
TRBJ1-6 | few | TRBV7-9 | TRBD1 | TGTGCCAGCAGCTTTGGACAGGCAAGCTCCTATAATTCACCCCTCCACTTT | CASSFGQASSYNSPLHF
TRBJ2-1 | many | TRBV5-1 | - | TGCGCCAGCAGCTTGGATTGGGCGGCACGCAATGAGCAGTTCTTC | CASSLDWAARNEQFF
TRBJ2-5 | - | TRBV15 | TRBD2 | TGTGCCACCAGCAGAGTGGGTCCAGGACTAGGGCGGAGGCGGGGTGAGCAGTACTTC | CATSRVGPGLGRRRGEQYF
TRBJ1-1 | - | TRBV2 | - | TGTGCCAGCAGTCCGCGGACGAGGACTGAAGCTTTCTTT | CASSPRTRTEAFF
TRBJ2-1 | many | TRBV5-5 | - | TGTGCCAGCAGCTTGGATACACCGAGAGACTACAATGAGCAGTTCTTC | CASSLDTPRDYNEQFF
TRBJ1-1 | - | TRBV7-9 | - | TGTGCCAGCAGCCCCGATTACACCGGCCGAAGGACTGAAGCTTTCTTT | CASSPDYTGRRTEAFF
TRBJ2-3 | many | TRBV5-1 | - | TGCGCCAGCAGCTTGGCTCCCCCTTCGACAGATACGCAGTATTTT | CASSLAPPSTDTQYF
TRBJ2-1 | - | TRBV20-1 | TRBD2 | TGCAGTGCTAGAGATTTGGGACTAGTAAGCGATGAGCAGTTCTTC | CSARDLGLVSDEQFF
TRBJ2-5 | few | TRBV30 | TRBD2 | TGTGCCTGGAGTCCAGGACTAGCGGGGAATGAGCAGTACTTC | CAWSPGLAGNEQYF
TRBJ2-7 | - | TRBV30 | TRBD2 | TGTGCCGGGAGTGTAAGGGAGGGCGAGCAGTACTTC | CAGSVREGEQYF
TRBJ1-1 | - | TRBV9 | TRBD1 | TGTGCCAGCAGCGCGGTACTACAGGGGACCAGCACTGAAGCTTTCTTT | CASSAVLQGTSTEAFF
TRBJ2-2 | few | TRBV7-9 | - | TGTGCCAGCAGCTTAGAAACCATGAACACCGGGGAGCTGTTTTTT | CASSLETMNTGELFF
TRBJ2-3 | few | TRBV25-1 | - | TGTGCCAGCAGTCGGTATGGGGGGGGCCCAGATACGCAGTATTTT | CASSRYGGGPDTQYF
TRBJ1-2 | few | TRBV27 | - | TGTGCCAGCAGTTTATCTTCCGGGGGCAGCTATGGCTACACCTTC | CASSLSSGGSYGYTF
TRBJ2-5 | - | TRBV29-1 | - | TGCAGCTTGGGACAGCAATCGGGGGCCCAGTACTTC | CSLGQQSGAQYF
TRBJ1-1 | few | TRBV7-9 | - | TGTGCCAGCGACATAGGGGGATACACTGAAGCTTTCTTT | CASDIGGYTEAFF
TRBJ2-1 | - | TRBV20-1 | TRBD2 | TGCAGTGCTAGAGTTCTAGCGGGGAGCTACAATGAGCAGTTCTTC | CSARVLAGSYNEQFF
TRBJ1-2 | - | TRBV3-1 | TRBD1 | TGTGCCAGCAGCGGCCGACAGGGGGATGGCTACACCTTC | CASSGRQGDGYTF
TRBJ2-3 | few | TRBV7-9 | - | TGTGCCAGCAGCCACCCGGACAGCACAGATACGCAGTATTTT | CASSHPDSTDTQYF
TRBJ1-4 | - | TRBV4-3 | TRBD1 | TGCGCCAGCAGCCAAGAGGGGACAGGGGGTGAAAAACTGTTTTTT | CASSQEGTGGEKLFF
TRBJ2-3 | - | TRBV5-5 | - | TGTGCCAGCAGCTTGGATTATGCGGCTGATACGCAGTATTTT | CASSLDYAADTQYF
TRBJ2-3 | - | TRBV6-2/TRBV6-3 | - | TGTGCCAGCTGGACGGGGGCTGGCACAGATACGCAGTATTTT | CASWTGAGTDTQYF
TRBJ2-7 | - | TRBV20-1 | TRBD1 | TGCAGTGCTAGAGATCCCACAGGGGATCGGTACGAGCAGTACTTC | CSARDPTGDRYEQYF